The 18 T cell receptor beta chains given below trace back to one sample, sequenced in a study of blood T cell repertoires in COVID-19. TCRdb keeps only in-frame clones here, not all; method: immunoSEQ multiplex PCR. The sample lists approximately 330,000 clones; about 87% were seen once. Source material: peripheral blood. Receptor source: a man aged 30 to 45 with COVID-19, enrolled during active disease.

There are a few counts of this clone. The chain couples TRBV7-3 to TRBJ2-1, with D unclear. The CDR3 is 14 residues long. Trimming took off 1 base at V and 6 bases at J, with 10 bases between the two ends. Per the germline V gene, CDR1 is SGHTA and CDR2 is FQGTGA. The CDR3, as DNA: TGTGCCAGCAGCTTAATGAGGCAGTCCAATGAGCAGTTCTTC. The encoded protein is CASSLMRQSNEQFF. The full variable domain, rest sourced from reference TRBV7-3 and TRBJ2-1, is GAGVSQTPSNKVTEKGKYVELRCDPISGHTALYWYRQSLGQGPEFLIYFQGTGAADDSGLPNDRFFAVRPEGSVSTLKIQRTERGDSAVYLCASSLMRQSNEQFFGPGTRLTVL.

The chain joins TRBV19 to TRBJ1-2, with D perhaps matching TRBD1 (6 bases). V was trimmed by 5 bases and J by 3 bases, leaving 13 bases between them. The length of the CDR3 is 14 residues. The V gene's germline CDR1 is LNHDA and CDR2 SQIVND (reference sequence). In nucleotides, the CDR3 is TGTGCCAGTAGTCCTTGGGACACCCACTATGGCTACACCTTC. It encodes CASSPWDTHYGYTF.

This rearrangement joins TRBV28 to TRBJ2-7; D may be TRBD2 (5 bases). V lost 6 bases and J 0 bases, leaving 15 bases between the germline ends. CDR3 size: 15 residues. The V gene's germline CDR1 is MDHEN and CDR2 SYDVKM. In DNA, the CDR3 is TGTGCCAGCAGCGAGCTAGCCTGGAGCTCCTACGAGCAGTACTTC. It codes for CASSELAWSSYEQYF.

The chain couples TRBV28 to TRBJ2-4; D unresolved. This CDR3 is 15 amino acids long. Trimming shortened V by 5 bases and J by 0 bases, and 11 bases separated the two germline ends. CDR1 MDHEN and CDR2 SYDVKM come from the germline V gene. CDR3 DNA: TGTGCCAGCAGTGACCGACTGCGAGCCAAAAACATTCAGTACTTC. Its protein is CASSDRLRAKNIQYF.

The chain employs TRBV2 and TRBJ1-5; D might be TRBD1 (6 bases). The CDR3 spans 17 residues. Germline CDR1 reads SNHLY; CDR2 reads FYNNEI. V lost 4 bases and J lost 2, with 18 bases in between. CDR3 in amino acids: CASSVQGPRSGNQPQHF. The CDR3 nucleotides are TGTGCCAGCAGTGTGCAGGGGCCCCGCTCAGGCAATCAGCCCCAGCATTTT.

This clone is a singleton in its sample. The chain uses TRBV3-1 (or the pseudogene TRBV3-2) and TRBJ1-4, with D possibly being TRBD1 (5 bases). Germline V gene data show CDR1 as LGHDT and CDR2 as YNNKEL (reference sequence). The CDR3 runs to 15 residues. The V and J ends lost 0 bases and 8 bases respectively, with 13 bases between them. CDR3 loop: CASSQEFGAREKLFF. The DNA for the CDR3 is TGTGCCAGCAGCCAAGAATTTGGGGCGCGGGAAAAACTGTTTTTT.

The chain has TRBV6-5 and TRBJ1-1, with 8 bases identical to TRBD1. Trimming removed 6 bases from V and 12 bases from J; junction bases left unmatched: 9. This CDR3 has 12 amino acids. Germline V lookup: CDR1 MNHEY, CDR2 SVGAGI. This chain's CDR3 is CASSPTGEATFF. DNA for the CDR3: TGTGCCAGCAGCCCGACAGGGGAGGCAACTTTCTTT.

Only a few counts were recorded for this clone. Other DNA sequences within the sample encode an identical CDR3. The V gene is TRBV7-3, the J gene TRBJ2-1; tentative D call: TRBD2 (6 bases). Germline CDR1 and CDR2: SGHTA and FQGTGA. The V end was cut by 1 base, the J end by 6 bases, with 10 bases between. This CDR3 is 14 amino acids long. The CDR3 region has the DNA TGTGCCAGCAGCTTAAGTCTGGGGGGCAATGAGCAGTTCTTC. It encodes CASSLSLGGNEQFF.

The rearrangement uses TRBV4-2 and TRBJ2-5, with D possibly being TRBD2 (5 bases). The CDR3 runs to 16 residues. The V gene lost 0 bases and the J gene lost 7 bases, with 18 bases spanning the gap. From germline, CDR1 is LGHNA and CDR2 YNFKEQ. The CDR3 loop is CASSQDGGARGGTQYF. The CDR3 nucleotides are TGTGCCAGCAGCCAAGATGGAGGAGCTAGAGGTGGGACCCAGTACTTC.

The gene calls are TRBV29-1 and TRBJ2-1; D unclear. The CDR3 extends over 15 amino acids. V lost 7 bases to trimming and J lost 7 bases, with 23 bases between them. Germline V gene data show CDR1 as SQVTM and CDR2 as ANQGSEA. Here the CDR3 DNA reads TGCAGCGCCTACGCTGGGCCGAGCACCAGAAATGAGCAGTTCTTC. It specifies CSAYAGPSTRNEQFF.

The V gene is TRBV5-6, the J gene TRBJ1-2, with a weak D call TRBD1 (6 bases). Germline-derived CDR1 and CDR2 are SGHDT and YYEEEE. The length of the CDR3 is 13 residues. Trimming removed 4 bases from V and 4 bases from J, with 11 bases in between. The CDR3 nucleotides read TGTGCCAGCAGCCCGAGGACAGTCTATGGCTACACCTTC. Translated, it gives CASSPRTVYGYTF.

V gene TRBV5-4 combines with J gene TRBJ1-2; the D is unclear. Germline V gene lookup returns CDR1 SGHNT and CDR2 YYREEE (reference sequence). The CDR3 has 13 amino acids. V was shortened by 2 bases and J by 8 bases, with 13 bases between the two germline ends. CDR3 in amino acids: CASSFDGPGGYTF. The CDR3 coding sequence is TGTGCCAGCAGCTTCGACGGCCCCGGGGGCTACACCTTC.

The chain combines TRBV19 with TRBJ2-3; 7 bases are shared with TRBD1. The CDR3 length is 15 residues. The ends lost 4 bases at V and 0 bases at J; junction bases unmatched: 4. Germline CDR1 and CDR2: LNHDA and SQIVND (reference sequence). The CDR3 DNA is TGTGCCAGTAGTACCCCGGGACAGAGCACAGATACGCAGTATTTT. This sequence encodes CASSTPGQSTDTQYF.

The rearrangement links TRBV25-1 to TRBJ1-6; D gene ambiguous. Germline CDR1 MGHDK, CDR2 SYGVNS. CDR3 length: 12 residues. V lost 3 bases and J lost 7, with 4 bases in between. Here the CDR3 DNA reads TGTGCCAGCAGTGAGGGCAATTCACCCCTCCACTTT. It is translated as CASSEGNSPLHF.

V and J are TRBV5-1 and TRBJ2-3; TRBD1 matches at 12 bases. CDR3 length: 15 amino acids. Trimming at V came to 4 bases and at J to 4 bases, leaving 4 bases not matched to a gene. Germline V gives CDR1 SGHRS, CDR2 YFSETQ. For the CDR3, the DNA is TGCGCCAGCAGCCCCGGGACAGGGGGCGCAGATACGCAGTATTTT. Protein sequence: CASSPGTGGADTQYF.

CDR3 in amino acids: CASSKLDVVEDTQYF. The CDR3 coding sequence is TGTGCCAGCAGCAAGCTAGACGTCGTAGAAGATACGCAGTATTTT. V is TRBV7-8 and J is TRBJ2-3; D unresolved. Germline V gene data show CDR1 as SGHVS and CDR2 as FQNEAQ. The CDR3 spans 15 residues. V gave up 5 bases and J gave up 5 bases, with 17 bases separating them.

This chain uses TRBV7-2 with TRBJ1-1; possibly TRBD1 for D (6 bases). This CDR3 has 14 amino acids. Per germline, CDR1 SGHTA and CDR2 FQGNSA. V lost 5 bases, J lost 5 bases, and 15 bases lay in between. CDR3 amino acids: CASSVQGQGTEAFF. The DNA for the CDR3 is TGTGCCAGCAGCGTCCAGGGCCAGGGGACTGAAGCTTTCTTT.

The chain's CDR3 is CASSVGDTVGGELFF. DNA of the CDR3: TGTGCCAGCAGCGTAGGGGACACGGTGGGCGGGGAGCTGTTTTTT. The chain employs TRBV9 and TRBJ2-2; perhaps TRBD1 as D (6 bases). The V end lost 0 bases, the J end lost 7 bases, and 13 bases lay between the germline ends. The CDR3 is 15 amino acids. CDR1 SGDLS and CDR2 YYNGEE come from the germline V gene.